This TCR beta chain is drawn from a study of OX40 agonist ivuxolimab in advanced cancers. Trimming cost V 4 bases and J 5 bases; bases outside gene matches: 6. Germline CDR1 and CDR2: ENHRY and SYGVKD. This CDR3 is 14 amino acids long. This clone was recorded once. Clones were read by immunoSEQ multiplex PCR, and TCRdb kept only the in-frame ones, dropping some. The table has about 36,000 clones, more than 75% seen once. The clonotype was recovered from an adult with an advanced solid tumor such as melanoma, head and neck, liver or kidney cancer. The V call is TRBV10-3, the J call TRBJ2-5; 8 positions agree with TRBD1. The sample here was CD4+ or CD8+ T cells sorted from blood, taken in a trial of the OX40 agonist ivuxolimab. DNA of the CDR3: TGTGCCATCAGTGGGCAGGGGGCGGGGGAGACCCAGTACTTC. Its protein is CAISGQGAGETQYF.